This T cell receptor beta chain was recorded in a study of blood T cell repertoires in COVID-19. At the level of the study: The United States, Italy and Spain supplied acute and convalescent COVID-19 samples. PBMCs, B-cell-depleted T cells, or T cells were the source of the cDNA or gDNA that made up the material.

The germline gives CDR1 SGHDN, CDR2 FVKESK. The CDR3 is 15 residues long. V dropped 4 bases and J dropped 1 base, with 13 bases sitting between them. As handled by the study authors: Amplification from reference gene primers served as the basis for estimated nucleated cell counts. The assay was immunoSEQ multiplex PCR, and TCRdb's table has in-frame clones only and misses some. The V and J calls and the clone size are those of that table, but D and trimming were determined from the DNA. The sample comprises around 620,000 clones, 75% to 90% of which are singletons, and over 0.2% rests with the top ten.

V gene TRBV14 combines with J gene TRBJ1-1; no firm D call. This TCR was recovered from a woman under 30 with acute or convalescent COVID-19. Source material: peripheral blood. CDR3 loop: CASSRLGVQNTEAFF. In DNA, the CDR3 is TGTGCCAGCAGCCGCTTGGGAGTACAGAACACTGAAGCTTTCTTT.